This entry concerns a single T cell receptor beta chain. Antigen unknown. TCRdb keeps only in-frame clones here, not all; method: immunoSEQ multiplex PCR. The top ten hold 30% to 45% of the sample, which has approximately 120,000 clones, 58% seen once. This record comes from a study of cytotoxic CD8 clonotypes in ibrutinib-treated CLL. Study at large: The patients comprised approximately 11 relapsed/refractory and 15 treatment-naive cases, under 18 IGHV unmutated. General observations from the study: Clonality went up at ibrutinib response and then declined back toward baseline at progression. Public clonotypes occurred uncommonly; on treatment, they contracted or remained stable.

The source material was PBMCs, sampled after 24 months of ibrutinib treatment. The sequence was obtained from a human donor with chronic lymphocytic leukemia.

The CDR3 nucleotides are TGTGCCAGCAGCGACCCCTCCGGACAGGGGCTAACCTACGAGCAGTACTTC. This codes for CASSDPSGQGLTYEQYF. This rearrangement joins TRBV2 to TRBJ2-7, with 9 bases fitting TRBD1. Germline CDR1 SNHLY, CDR2 FYNNEI. This CDR3 comprises 17 residues. With V trimmed by 6 bases and J by 2 bases, 14 bases remained unmatched.